This T cell receptor (beta chain) was recovered during a study of early T cells in non-severe SARS-CoV-2 infection. Study-wide background: The authors sequenced bulk RNA from unsorted whole blood, leaving chains unpaired. Study-wide results and limits: The study's VDJdb matching favored anti-spike CD8 responses and missed private and CD4 specificities.

This clonotype came up many times. Its antigen is unknown. Molecules of cDNA were individually given unique molecular identifiers that were attached to them. TCRdb re-derived calls from the 5' RACE reads in MiXCR, one entry per CDR3 protein. Counted here are some 48,000 distinct CDR3 sequences, around 4.6% occurring once; the ten biggest clones make up around 6%. This CDR3 region has 14 residues. Trimming at V came to 3 bases and at J to 8 bases, leaving 3 bases not matched to a gene. Germline V lookup: CDR1 SNHLY, CDR2 FYNNEI. Sequenced material: whole blood. The rearrangement uses TRBV2 and TRBJ2-1; 11 bases line up with TRBD1. This receptor was obtained from an adult who was a healthcare worker with PCR-confirmed SARS-CoV-2 infection or an uninfected control (not recorded which). CDR3 nucleotides: TGTGCCAGCAGTGATGGACAGGGGGCACATGAGCAGTTCTTC. As protein: CASSDGQGAHEQFF.